Below, 2 T cell receptor beta chains from the same sample are listed, as sequenced in a study of CD8 T cells in Susac syndrome. A quantity of about 0.5 to 1 ug RNA underwent reverse transcription using random hexamers. TCRdb reprocessed the immunoSEQ multiplex PCR reads with MiXCR, giving one entry per CDR3 protein. The table includes fewer than 150,000 distinct CDR3 sequences, approximately 93% detected once. The sample comprised CD4+ T cells from PBMCs. These receptors all come from a human donor with multiple sclerosis.

The chain links TRBV5-1 to TRBJ2-2; possibly TRBD2 for D (5 bases). V lost 4 bases and J 6 bases, leaving 10 bases between the germline ends. Germline assignment: CDR1 SGHRS and CDR2 YFSETQ. There are 13 residues in the CDR3. CDR3 amino acids: CASSERLPGELFF. The CDR3 DNA is TGCGCCAGCAGCGAACGACTACCCGGGGAGCTGTTTTTT.

The rearrangement joins TRBV30 to TRBJ2-2, with D perhaps matching TRBD1 (7 bases). Germline-derived CDR1 and CDR2 are GTSNPN and SVGIG (reference sequence). Trimming pared 1 base from V and 7 bases from J, leaving 10 bases between. The CDR3 covers 13 residues. This chain's CDR3 is CAWSGQGGGELFF. The CDR3 bases are TGTGCCTGGAGTGGCCAGGGGGGCGGGGAGCTGTTTTTT.